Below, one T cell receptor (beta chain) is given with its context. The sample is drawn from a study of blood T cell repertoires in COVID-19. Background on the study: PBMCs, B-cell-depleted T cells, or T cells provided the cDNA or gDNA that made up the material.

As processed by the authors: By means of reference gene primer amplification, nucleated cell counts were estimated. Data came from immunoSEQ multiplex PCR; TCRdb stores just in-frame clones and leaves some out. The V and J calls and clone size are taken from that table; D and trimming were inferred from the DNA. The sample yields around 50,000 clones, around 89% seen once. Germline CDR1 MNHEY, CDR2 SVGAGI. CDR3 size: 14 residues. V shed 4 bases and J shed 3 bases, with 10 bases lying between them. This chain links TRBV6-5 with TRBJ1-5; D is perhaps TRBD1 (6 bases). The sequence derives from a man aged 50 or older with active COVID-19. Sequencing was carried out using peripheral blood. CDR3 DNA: TGTGCCAGCAGTTCCGACAGGACCAATCAGCCCCAGCATTTT. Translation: CASSSDRTNQPQHF.